One and the same sample provided the 15 T cell receptor beta chains below, sequenced in a study of OX40 agonist ivuxolimab in advanced cancers. TCRdb's table, derived via immunoSEQ multiplex PCR, lists solely in-frame clones and lacks some. The data hold some 47,000 clones, with roughly 80% observed a single time. Specimen: CD4+ or CD8+ T cells sorted from blood, collected in a trial of the OX40 agonist ivuxolimab. The receptors originated from an adult with an advanced solid tumor such as melanoma, head and neck, liver or kidney cancer.

The V and J genes are TRBV7-9 and TRBJ1-4, with 8 bases fitting TRBD1. Germline lookup yields CDR1 SEHNR and CDR2 FQNEAQ (reference sequence). With 5 bases clipped from V and 7 bases from J, the junction kept 9 bases outside the gene matches. This CDR3 region has 15 residues. This chain's CDR3 is CASSILGQGSEKLFF. CDR3 DNA: TGTGCCAGCAGCATACTCGGACAGGGAAGTGAAAAACTGTTTTTT.

This clone has just one count. The gene calls are TRBV7-9 and TRBJ1-6; no definite D call. From germline, CDR1 is SEHNR and CDR2 FQNEAQ (reference sequence). The CDR3 spans 15 residues. V was pared by 0 bases and J by 9 bases, with 12 bases between. The CDR3 reads CASSLADVGGSPLHF. CDR3 bases: TGTGCCAGCAGCTTAGCGGACGTAGGAGGTTCACCCCTCCACTTT.

The chain carries TRBV7-2 and TRBJ2-7; 10 bases match TRBD1. Trimming at V came to 5 bases and at J to 9 bases, leaving 13 bases not matched to a gene. The CDR3 spans 15 residues. CDR1 is SGHTA and CDR2 is FQGNSA in the germline V gene. CDR3 region: CASSPAGTGVSLQYF. The CDR3 nucleotides read TGTGCCAGCAGCCCTGCCGGGACAGGGGTCTCTTTGCAGTACTTC.

This clone showed up just once. The chain combines TRBV5-1 with TRBJ2-5, with D perhaps assigned TRBD1 or TRBD2 (6 bases each). The J call is in doubt because the DNA end fits TRBJ2-7 better. The CDR3 sequence is 14 residues long. The germline V gene has CDR1 SGHRS and CDR2 YFSETQ. The CDR3 protein is CASSSQGGTYEQYF. DNA of the CDR3: TGCGCCAGCAGCTCACAGGGAGGAACCTACGAGCAGTACTTC.

This rearrangement joins TRBV30 to TRBJ2-3; no clear D gene. The V end was cut by 5 bases, the J end by 5 bases, with 8 bases between. Germline CDR1 and CDR2: GTSNPN and SVGIG (reference sequence). This CDR3 contains 11 residues. Here the CDR3 DNA reads TGTGCCTGGTCCCCGAGAGATACGCAGTATTTT. This sequence encodes CAWSPRDTQYF.

This clone was counted between two and nine times. CDR3 DNA sequence: TGTGCCAGTAGTATAAGAGGTACGGGCAATCAGCCCCAGCATTTT. Translated: CASSIRGTGNQPQHF. The chain combines TRBV19 with TRBJ1-5; the D is unclear. The CDR3 loop spans 15 amino acids. CDR1 is LNHDA and CDR2 is SQIVND in the germline V gene (reference sequence). The germline V and J ends were trimmed by 2 bases and 2 bases, with 10 bases remaining between them. The whole variable domain, remainder taken from reference TRBV19 and TRBJ1-5, is DGGITQSPKYLFRKEGQNVTLSCEQNLNHDAMYWYRQDPGQGLRLIYYSQIVNDFQKGDIAEGYSVSREKKESFPLTVTSAQKNPTAFYLCASSIRGTGNQPQHFGDGTRLSIL.

The chain couples TRBV10-3 to TRBJ1-2, with 8 bases fitting TRBD1. The ends lost 3 bases at V and 4 bases at J; junction bases unmatched: 4. The CDR3 consists of 14 residues. Germline V gene lookup returns CDR1 ENHRY and CDR2 SYGVKD. The CDR3: CAISDPTGGYGYTF. CDR3 nucleotide sequence: TGTGCCATCAGTGATCCCACAGGGGGCTATGGCTACACCTTC.

This clone appeared once. The V and J genes are TRBV10-3 and TRBJ1-5; no definite D call. CDR3 length equals 17 residues. From germline, CDR1 is ENHRY and CDR2 SYGVKD. With 0 bases removed from V and 6 bases from J, the gap between germline ends came to 18 bases. The CDR3 reads CAISESFPLGRAQPQHF. The CDR3 DNA is TGTGCCATCAGTGAGTCATTTCCACTGGGAAGGGCTCAGCCCCAGCATTTT.

The chain couples TRBV2 to TRBJ2-1; the D gene is possibly TRBD2 (6 bases). Germline V gene sequence: CDR1 SNHLY, CDR2 FYNNEI. CDR3 length: 14 residues. The ends were cut back, 6 bases at V and 1 base at J, with 10 bases in the middle. This CDR3 is CASRPGASYNEQFF. The CDR3 region has the DNA TGTGCCAGCAGGCCGGGAGCGTCCTACAATGAGCAGTTCTTC.

The table lists this clone with a count of one. The V gene is TRBV4-1, the J gene TRBJ1-5; D is uncertain. The germline V gene has CDR1 MGHRA and CDR2 YSYEKL. Trimming removed 2 bases from V and 7 bases from J, with 12 bases in between. This CDR3 is 14 amino acids long. The CDR3 region is CASSQLTTGQPQHF. Written as DNA, the CDR3 is TGCGCCAGCAGCCAACTGACAACTGGGCAGCCCCAGCATTTT.

V usage is TRBV7-9 and J usage is TRBJ1-4; 7 nucleotides line up with TRBD1. J gave up 2 bases and V 0 bases, and 0 bases lay outside the gene matches. The CDR3 loop spans 15 amino acids. Germline lookup yields CDR1 SEHNR and CDR2 FQNEAQ (reference sequence). CDR3 coding DNA: TGTGCCAGCAGCTTAGCGGGACAGACTAATGAAAAACTGTTTTTT. Translated, it gives CASSLAGQTNEKLFF.

The rearrangement uses TRBV6-4 and TRBJ2-7; D not resolved. Germline V CDR1 and CDR2: MRHNA, SNTAGT. V dropped 5 bases and J dropped 2 bases, with 13 bases sitting between them. The CDR3 spans 14 residues. DNA for the CDR3: TGTGCCAGCAGTCCGAACTTTCCACCCTACGAGCAGTACTTC. Protein: CASSPNFPPYEQYF.

This clone was counted only a few times. CDR3 nucleotide sequence: TGCGCCAGCAGCCAAGGGCAATCCCAGAACTATGGCTACACCTTC. This gives the protein CASSQGQSQNYGYTF. The rearrangement uses TRBV4-1 and TRBJ1-2; D is uncertain. The germline gives CDR1 MGHRA, CDR2 YSYEKL. The CDR3 length is 15 residues. Trimming took off 1 base at V and 2 bases at J, with 11 bases between the two ends.

This chain joins TRBV27 and TRBJ2-3; TRBD2 agrees at 14 bases. This CDR3 comprises 16 residues. V shed 6 bases and J 7 bases; nucleotides not matched to a gene: 9. Germline CDR1 MNHEY, CDR2 SMNVEV (reference sequence). This CDR3 is CASSRTSGRIGYTQYF. CDR3 nucleotides: TGTGCCAGCAGCCGGACTAGCGGGAGGATCGGATATACGCAGTATTTT.

V and J are TRBV5-1 and TRBJ1-1, with D possibly being TRBD1 (5 bases). Between the trimmed V and J ends, which lost 0 bases and 7 bases, there was a span of 16 bases. CDR3 length equals 15 residues. Germline V gene lookup returns CDR1 SGHRS and CDR2 YFSETQ. CDR3: CASSLDSRVVDEAFF. The CDR3 nucleotides read TGCGCCAGCAGCTTGGATAGCAGGGTGGTTGATGAAGCTTTCTTT.